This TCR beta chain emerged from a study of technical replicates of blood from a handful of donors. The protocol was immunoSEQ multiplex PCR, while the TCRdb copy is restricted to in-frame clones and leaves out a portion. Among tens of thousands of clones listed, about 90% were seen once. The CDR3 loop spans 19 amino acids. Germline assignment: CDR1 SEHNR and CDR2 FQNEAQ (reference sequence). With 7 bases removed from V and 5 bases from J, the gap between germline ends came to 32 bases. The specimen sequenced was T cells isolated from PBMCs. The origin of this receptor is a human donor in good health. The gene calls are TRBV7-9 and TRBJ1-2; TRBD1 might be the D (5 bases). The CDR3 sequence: CASTTDRGKPPFAGYGYTF. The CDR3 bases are TGTGCCAGCACCACCGATCGGGGGAAGCCCCCATTTGCAGGTTATGGCTACACCTTC.